The 17 T cell receptor beta chains reported below all come from one sample, sequenced in a study of T cell responses to AZD1222 COVID-19 vaccine. Repertoires were generated with immunoSEQ multiplex PCR, while TCRdb's copy carries only in-frame clones and drops some. Of about 92,000 clones detected, over 75% appear once; the ten largest clones hold about 10%. The specimen was peripheral blood, collected on day 0 of AZD1222 vaccination. These receptors originate from an adult in good health.

CDR3 in DNA: TGTGCCAGCTCTCTGGAGGCTGGGACCCAGTACTTC. Translating it yields CASSLEAGTQYF. The J gene is TRBJ2-5, the V gene TRBV2, with a weak D call TRBD2 (5 bases). This CDR3 spans 12 amino acids. Trimming took 8 bases from V and 7 from J, leaving 14 bases between them. Germline-derived CDR1 and CDR2 are SNHLY and FYNNEI. Variable domain in full (rest from reference TRBV2 and TRBJ2-5): EPEVTQTPSHQVTQMGQEVILRCVPISNHLYFYWYRQILGQKVEFLVSFYNNEISEKSEIFDDQFSVERPDGSNFTLKIRSTKLEDSAMYFCASSLEAGTQYFGPGTRLLVL.

The V and J genes are TRBV7-9 and TRBJ1-1, with unresolved D. Looked up from germline, CDR1 is SEHNR and CDR2 is FQNEAQ (reference sequence). The CDR3 covers 14 residues. Trimming stripped 1 base from V and 1 base from J, with 7 bases between. CDR3: CASSLGRWNTEAFF. The CDR3 DNA reads TGTGCCAGCAGCTTAGGTCGGTGGAACACTGAAGCTTTCTTT.

This clone is a singleton in its sample. V and J are TRBV28 and TRBJ1-3; tentative D call: TRBD1 (5 bases). The V gene lost 5 bases and the J gene lost 7 bases, with 18 bases spanning the gap. This CDR3 has 15 amino acids. Germline V lookup: CDR1 MDHEN, CDR2 SYDVKM. CDR3 sequence reads: CASSPQNAGPNTIYF. CDR3 in DNA: TGTGCCAGCAGTCCCCAGAACGCAGGGCCCAACACCATATATTTT.

Written as DNA, the CDR3 is TGTGCCAGCAGAGAATACGGACAGAGGAACACCGGGGAGCTGTTTTTT. It encodes CASREYGQRNTGELFF. The chain has TRBV3-1 (or the pseudogene TRBV3-2) and TRBJ2-2; maybe TRBD1 (6 bases). The V gene's germline CDR1 is LGHDT and CDR2 YNNKEL (reference sequence). This CDR3 has 16 amino acids. V gave up 6 bases and J gave up 1 base, with 15 bases separating them.

This chain connects TRBV27 to TRBJ1-4; 9 positions match TRBD1. The CDR3 totals 17 residues. With V trimmed by 5 bases and J by 6 bases, 13 bases remained unmatched. Germline values: CDR1 MNHEY, CDR2 SMNVEV (reference sequence). CDR3 residues: CASSARPGQGIYEKLFF. The CDR3 DNA reads as TGTGCCAGCAGTGCGCGACCGGGACAGGGTATTTATGAAAAACTGTTTTTT.

This sequence joins TRBV28 and TRBJ1-5, with D perhaps TRBD1 (5 bases). The germline CDR1 and CDR2 sequences are MDHEN and SYDVKM. The germline V and J ends were trimmed by 2 bases and 3 bases, with 8 bases remaining between them. The CDR3 runs to 14 residues. CDR3 region: CASSLAGYNQPQHF. CDR3 in DNA: TGTGCCAGCAGTTTAGCAGGGTACAATCAGCCCCAGCATTTT.

DNA for the CDR3: TGCAGCGTTGTAGGGGCCGAGCAGTACTTC. Its translation: CSVVGAEQYF. This chain uses TRBV29-1 with TRBJ2-7; D perhaps matches TRBD1 (5 bases). The CDR3 runs to 10 residues. The V end lost 4 bases, the J end lost 6 bases, and 7 bases lay between the germline ends. Germline V CDR1 and CDR2: SQVTM, ANQGSEA.

This clone has only a few counts. The chain joins TRBV12-3 or TRBV12-4 to TRBJ1-5, with D hard to call. V gave up 2 bases and J gave up 4 bases, with 6 bases separating them. The CDR3 is made up of 13 amino acids. The chain's CDR3 is CASSLMANQPQHF. The CDR3 DNA sequence: TGTGCCAGCAGTTTAATGGCTAATCAGCCCCAGCATTTT.

The chain uses TRBV18 and TRBJ1-5; the D is unclear. This CDR3 contains 15 residues. The ends were cut back, 3 bases at V and 3 bases at J, with 12 bases in the middle. Germline V gene data show CDR1 as KGHSH and CDR2 as LQKENI. CDR3 DNA: TGTGCCAGCTCACCGATTGCGGTTCCCAATCAGCCCCAGCATTTT. Translating it yields CASSPIAVPNQPQHF.

This chain connects TRBV5-1 to TRBJ2-3, with TRBD2 matching 7 bases. The V gene's germline CDR1 is SGHRS and CDR2 YFSETQ. This CDR3 is built from 17 residues. Losses at the gene ends were 4 bases for V and 1 base for J; bases not matched to a gene: 12. As DNA, the CDR3 is TGCGCCAGCAGCCCCTCCCCTCTAGCGGAGGGCACAGATACGCAGTATTTT. Residues: CASSPSPLAEGTDTQYF.

V and J are TRBV12-3 or TRBV12-4 and TRBJ1-1, with D unresolved. Trimming shortened V by 4 bases and J by 0 bases, and 6 bases separated the two germline ends. The CDR3 is 13 residues long. DNA of the CDR3: TGTGCCAGCAGTTCACAGATGAACACTGAAGCTTTCTTT. This gives the protein CASSSQMNTEAFF.

This clone was found a few times. The chain employs TRBV27 and TRBJ1-5, with TRBD1 matching 9 bases. The length of the CDR3 is 15 residues. The V gene's germline CDR1 is MNHEY and CDR2 SMNVEV (reference sequence). Trimming took 6 bases from V and 1 from J; bases not matched to a gene: 4. In DNA form, the CDR3 reads TGTGCCAGCAGCCTACAGGGGGCAAGCAATCAGCCCCAGCATTTT. It specifies CASSLQGASNQPQHF.

V and J are TRBV4-1 and TRBJ2-7, with TRBD2 matching over 9 bases. The germline V gene encodes CDR1 MGHRA and CDR2 YSYEKL. CDR3 length: 15 residues. V lost 2 bases to trimming and J lost 2 bases; unmatched junction nucleotides: 4. CDR3 sequence (DNA): TGCGCCAGCAGCCAAAATCTAGCGGGGACCTACGAGCAGTACTTC. This gives the protein CASSQNLAGTYEQYF.

The chain joins TRBV5-1 to TRBJ2-3; no firm D call. From germline, CDR1 is SGHRS and CDR2 YFSETQ. The CDR3 spans 14 residues. Deletions cut 4 bases from V and 1 base from J, with 10 bases between. The CDR3 coding sequence is TGCGCCAGCAGCGATTCTCCTGGCACAGATACGCAGTATTTT. As protein: CASSDSPGTDTQYF.

The chain carries TRBV6-5 and TRBJ1-2; 9 nucleotides align to TRBD1. Trimming took 2 bases from V and 7 from J; bases not matched to a gene: 5. Per the germline V gene, CDR1 is MNHEY and CDR2 is SVGAGI. The length of the CDR3 is 14 residues. CDR3 coding DNA: TGTGCCAGCAGTTACGAGGGACAGGGTCGTGGCTACACCTTC. Translating it yields CASSYEGQGRGYTF.

This clone was detected a few times. The CDR3: CASSIVPGQGSRRQHF. CDR3 nucleotide sequence: TGTGCCAGTAGTATAGTACCGGGACAGGGCTCAAGGCGCCAGCATTTT. This sequence joins TRBV19 and TRBJ1-5; 9 bases line up with TRBD1. CDR3 length: 16 residues. Unmatched junction bases numbered 13, after V lost 1 base and J lost 12 bases. Germline V gene data show CDR1 as LNHDA and CDR2 as SQIVND (reference sequence).

The DNA of the CDR3 is TGTGCCAGCAGTCCCGGGACAGTTAAGCAGTACTTC. Translating gives CASSPGTVKQYF. The chain is built from TRBV28 and TRBJ2-7; TRBD1 matches 7 bases. J gave up 8 bases and V 5 bases, and 6 bases lay outside the gene matches. The CDR3 has 12 residues. CDR1 and CDR2 from the germline V gene are MDHEN and SYDVKM.